Listed here are 15 T cell receptor beta chains from one sample, sequenced in a study of T cell repertoires in aging, cancer and after chemotherapy. Peripheral blood genomic DNA, not sorted cells or RNA, was the template. TRB rearrangements spanning V, D and J were amplified using mixed TRB-A/B primers. A single record per CDR3 protein comes from TCRdb applying MiXCR to the multiplex PCR reads. The profile shows 350 to 450 distinct CDR3 sequences, roughly 30% of them singletons. Material for sequencing was blood. Receptors originate from a human donor with a solid tumor.

By share, this clonotype ranks as hyperexpanded (1% or more). The chain combines TRBV30 with TRBJ1-2; D is undetermined. Germline-derived CDR1 and CDR2 are GTSNPN and SVGIG (reference sequence). The V gene lost 1 base and the J gene lost 0 bases, with 6 bases spanning the gap. The CDR3 runs 13 residues. The CDR3: CAWSGTANYGYTF. CDR3 bases: TGTGCCTGGAGTGGTACGGCTAACTATGGCTACACCTTC.

This clonotype was seen more than once but under ten times. CDR3 loop: CASSSNPGIEKLFF. CDR3 bases: TGCGCCAGCAGCTCAAACCCCGGGATCGAAAAACTGTTTTTT. The V and J genes are TRBV5-1 and TRBJ1-4; D not certain. The length of the CDR3 is 14 residues. Between the trimmed V and J ends, which lost 3 bases and 8 bases, there was a span of 14 bases. Germline-derived CDR1 and CDR2 are SGHRS and YFSETQ. The entire variable domain, with the rest obtained from reference TRBV5-1 and TRBJ1-4, is as follows: KAGVTQTPRYLIKTRGQQVTLSCSPISGHRSVSWYQQTPGQGLQFLFEYFSETQRNKGNFPGRFSGRQFSNSRSEMNVSTLELGDSALYLCASSSNPGIEKLFFGSGTQLSVL.

Sample share makes this clonotype large. This chain joins TRBV19 and TRBJ2-7, with 10 bases matching TRBD2. J lost 6 bases, V lost 4 bases, and 6 bases had no gene match. Germline V gives CDR1 LNHDA, CDR2 SQIVND (reference sequence). This CDR3 is built from 14 residues. CDR3 DNA sequence: TGTGCCAGTAGTACCACCGGGACTAGCGCCGAGCAGTACTTC. Translation gives CASSTTGTSAEQYF.

The V call is TRBV11-3, the J call TRBJ2-1; D is unclear. CDR1 is SGHNT, CDR2 YENEEA, per germline. This CDR3 contains 13 residues. V was shortened by 5 bases and J by 5 bases, with 10 bases between the two germline ends. As DNA, the CDR3 is TGTGCCAGCAGCCCCGGGCCAAACAATGAGCAGTTCTTC. It encodes CASSPGPNNEQFF.

The chain employs TRBV2 and TRBJ1-4, with D maybe TRBD1 (5 bases). Germline assignment: CDR1 SNHLY and CDR2 FYNNEI. There are 13 residues in the CDR3. V was shortened by 7 bases and J by 16 bases, with 22 bases between the two germline ends. The CDR3 DNA reads TGTGCCAGCACCCAGGACATCATACCTCCGAGGTTTTTT. This encodes CASTQDIIPPRFF. The full variable domain, rest sourced from reference TRBV2 and TRBJ1-4, is EPEVTQTPSHQVTQMGQEVILRCVPISNHLYFYWYRQILGQKVEFLVSFYNNEISEKSEIFDDQFSVERPDGSNFTLKIRSTKLEDSAMYFCASTQDIIPPRFFGSGTQLSVL.

This chain joins TRBV15 and TRBJ2-1, with D perhaps matching TRBD1 (6 bases). V was shortened by 0 bases and J by 6 bases, with 18 bases between the two germline ends. The CDR3 consists of 17 residues. CDR1 and CDR2 (germline): LNHNV, YYDKDF (reference sequence). This chain's CDR3 is CATSREEADRFFNEQFF. The CDR3 nucleotides are TGTGCCACCAGCAGAGAAGAGGCGGACAGATTCTTCAATGAGCAGTTCTTC.

This clonotype is large within its sample. CDR3 loop: CASSIGQGADTQYF. In DNA, the CDR3 is TGTGCCAGTAGTATTGGACAGGGGGCAGATACGCAGTATTTT. The chain carries TRBV19 and TRBJ2-3; 10 positions agree with TRBD1. CDR1 LNHDA and CDR2 SQIVND come from the germline V gene (reference sequence). This CDR3 region has 14 residues. The J segment lost 4 bases and the V segment lost 3 bases, leaving 1 base of the junction unmatched. The entire variable domain, with the rest obtained from reference TRBV19 and TRBJ2-3, is as follows: DGGITQSPKYLFRKEGQNVTLSCEQNLNHDAMYWYRQDPGQGLRLIYYSQIVNDFQKGDIAEGYSVSREKKESFPLTVTSAQKNPTAFYLCASSIGQGADTQYFGPGTRLTVL.

In its sample, this clonotype is large. The chain has TRBV5-4 and TRBJ2-1, with D unclear. Between the trimmed V and J ends, which lost 0 bases and 5 bases, there was a span of 6 bases. The CDR3 contains 13 residues. Germline V lookup: CDR1 SGHNT, CDR2 YYREEE (reference sequence). The CDR3 is CASSLGPDNEQFF. DNA of the CDR3: TGTGCCAGCAGCTTGGGACCAGACAATGAGCAGTTCTTC.

This rearrangement joins TRBV6-5 to TRBJ2-3; D may match TRBD1 or TRBD2 (5 bases each). This CDR3 spans 14 amino acids. Deletions cut 0 bases from V and 4 bases from J, with 8 bases between. Per germline, CDR1 MNHEY and CDR2 SVGAGI. The CDR3 is CASSYSLGADTQYF. CDR3 coding DNA: TGTGCCAGCAGTTACTCGCTGGGGGCAGATACGCAGTATTTT.

This chain joins TRBV29-1 and TRBJ2-3, with a tentative D call TRBD1 (5 bases). Germline V gives CDR1 SQVTM, CDR2 ANQGSEA. The CDR3 is 15 residues long. The ends were cut back, 0 bases at V and 3 bases at J, with 13 bases in the middle. CDR3 sequence (DNA): TGCAGCGTTGAAGATCGGCTTAGGGGAACAGATACGCAGTATTTT. Translating it yields CSVEDRLRGTDTQYF.

The chain uses TRBV7-2 and TRBJ2-5; 9 bases agree with TRBD1. With 5 bases clipped from V and 6 bases from J, the junction kept 10 bases outside the gene matches. The length of the CDR3 is 15 residues. From germline, CDR1 is SGHTA and CDR2 FQGNSA. The CDR3 protein is CASSAGTGIRQTQYF. As DNA, the CDR3 is TGTGCCAGCAGCGCCGGGACAGGGATCAGGCAGACCCAGTACTTC.

Relative to its sample, this clonotype is large (0.1 to 1%). J is TRBJ1-5 and V is TRBV6-2 or TRBV6-3; D is perhaps TRBD1 (5 bases). Germline CDR1 is MNHEY and CDR2 is SVGEGT. The V and J ends lost 7 bases and 9 bases respectively, with 10 bases between them. The CDR3 length is 11 residues. The CDR3 sequence: CASNNGGPQHF. The CDR3 DNA reads as TGTGCCAGCAACAACGGGGGGCCCCAGCATTTT.

This clonotype is large (0.1 to 1%). At one end, the junction sequence differs from germline, possibly due to a read error. The chain uses TRBV6-1 and TRBJ2-5, with 9 bases identical to TRBD2. In germline, CDR1 is MNHNS, CDR2 SASEGT. CDR3 length: 14 amino acids. The CDR3 DNA sequence: TGTGCCAGCAGGGAAGCGGGAGGATGGGAGACCCAGTACTTC. Its protein is CASREAGGWETQYF.

The genes are TRBV28 and TRBJ2-1, with a tentative D call TRBD1 (5 bases). CDR3 length equals 15 residues. V was shortened by 3 bases and J by 3 bases, with 12 bases between the two germline ends. Germline V lookup: CDR1 MDHEN, CDR2 SYDVKM. CDR3 sequence: CASSFAGIHYNEQFF. The CDR3 DNA reads as TGTGCCAGCAGTTTTGCAGGGATCCACTACAATGAGCAGTTCTTC.

The V gene is TRBV5-4, the J gene TRBJ1-3, with 12 bases matching TRBD1. V trimming: 3 bases; J trimming: 3 bases; junction bases outside the gene matches: 7. The germline CDR1 and CDR2 sequences are SGHNT and YYREEE (reference sequence). The CDR3 runs 17 residues. The CDR3 sequence: CASSSPGQGAFGNTIYF. The CDR3 DNA sequence: TGTGCCAGCAGCTCACCGGGACAGGGGGCTTTTGGAAACACCATATATTTT.